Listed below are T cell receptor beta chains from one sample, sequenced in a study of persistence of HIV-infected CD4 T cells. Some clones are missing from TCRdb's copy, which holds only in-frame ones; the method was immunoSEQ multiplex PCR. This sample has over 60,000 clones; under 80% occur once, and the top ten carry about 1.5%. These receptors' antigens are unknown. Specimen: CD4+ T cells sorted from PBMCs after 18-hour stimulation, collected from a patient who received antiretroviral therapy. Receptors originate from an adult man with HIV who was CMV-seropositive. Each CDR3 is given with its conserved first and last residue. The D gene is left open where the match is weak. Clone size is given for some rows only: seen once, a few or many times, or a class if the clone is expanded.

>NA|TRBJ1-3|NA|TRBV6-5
TGTGCCAGCAGTTACGGGGTTGTCGGCTCTGGAAACACCATATATTTT
CASSYGVVGSGNTIYF
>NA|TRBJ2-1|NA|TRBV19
TGTGCCAGTAGTGTACGTCTAGCTTCAATCCCCAGTGAGCAGTTCTTC
CASSVRLASIPSEQFF
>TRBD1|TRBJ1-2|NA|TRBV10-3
TGTGCCATCAGTGATGACAGGGGACGGAACTATGGCTACACCTTC
CAISDDRGRNYGYTF
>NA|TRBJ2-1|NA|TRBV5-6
TGTGCCAGCAGCCAATACAATGAGCAGTTCTTC
CASSQYNEQFF
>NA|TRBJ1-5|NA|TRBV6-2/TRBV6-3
TGTGCCAGCAGTAACCAGGGCAATCAGCCCCAGCATTTT
CASSNQGNQPQHF
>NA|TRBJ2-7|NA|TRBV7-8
TGTGCCAGCAGCCCCCTGGTGAGGTCCTACGAGCAGTACTTC
CASSPLVRSYEQYF
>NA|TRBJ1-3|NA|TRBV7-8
TGTGCCAGCAGCTTAGGAAGTGTCTCTGGAAACACCATATATTTT
CASSLGSVSGNTIYF
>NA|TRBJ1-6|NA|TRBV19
TGTGCCAGTAGTATGACCGCGGTCAACAATTCACCCCTCCACTTT
CASSMTAVNNSPLHF
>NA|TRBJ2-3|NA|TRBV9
TGTGCCAGCAGCGCAATTGCTCCGGGACTGAGCACAGATACGCAGTATTTT
CASSAIAPGLSTDTQYF
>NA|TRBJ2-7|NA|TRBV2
TGTGCCAGCAGCGGGGGAGAATACGAGCAGTACTTC
CASSGGEYEQYF
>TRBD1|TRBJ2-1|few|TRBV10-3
TGTGCCATCAGTACCGTACCGGGACAGGGGTTTGAGCAGTTCTTC
CAISTVPGQGFEQFF
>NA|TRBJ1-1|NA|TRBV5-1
TGCGCCAGCAGCCGGGCCCCCACAGGGAACACTGAAGCTTTCTTT
CASSRAPTGNTEAFF
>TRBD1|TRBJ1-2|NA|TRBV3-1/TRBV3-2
TGTGCCAGCAGCCAAGGCAGCCGGGACAGGGGTAATGGCTACACCTTC
CASSQGSRDRGNGYTF
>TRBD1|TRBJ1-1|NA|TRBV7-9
TGTGCCAGCAGCTCCCGGGACAGCCCTGAAGCTTTCTTT
CASSSRDSPEAFF
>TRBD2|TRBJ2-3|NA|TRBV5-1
TGCGCCAGCAGCCCGGGAGGGGGTACCACAGATACGCAGTATTTT
CASSPGGGTTDTQYF
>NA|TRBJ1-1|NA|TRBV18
TGTGCCAGCTCACAATCGGACGGACGCCGAACTGAAGCTTTCTTT
CASSQSDGRRTEAFF
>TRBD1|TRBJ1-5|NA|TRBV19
TGTGCCACCAAGACAGGGATGGGGCAGCCCCAGCATTTT
CATKTGMGQPQHF
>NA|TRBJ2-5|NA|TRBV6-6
TGTGCCAGCAGCGTCGGAGAGACCCAGTACTTC
CASSVGETQYF
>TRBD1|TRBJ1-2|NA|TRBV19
TGTGCCAGTAGTATCCAGGGGGCCGACTATGGCTACACCTTC
CASSIQGADYGYTF
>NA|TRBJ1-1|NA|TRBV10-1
TGCGCCAGCAGTCCAGGTGGGACAAAGAACACTGAAGCTTTCTTT
CASSPGGTKNTEAFF
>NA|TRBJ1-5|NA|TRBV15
TGTGCCACCAGCAGAGATATGGAAAGTCAGCCCCAGCATTTT
CATSRDMESQPQHF
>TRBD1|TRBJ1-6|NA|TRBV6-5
TGTGCCAGCAGTTACTCGAGGACAGGGAATTCACCCCTCCACTTT
CASSYSRTGNSPLHF
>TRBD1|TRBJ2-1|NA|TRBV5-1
TGCGCCAGCTCAGGACAGGGGAGGGATGAGCAGTTCTTC
CASSGQGRDEQFF
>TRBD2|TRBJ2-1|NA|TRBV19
TGTGCCAGTAGTATCAGAGCGGGGGGGGACAATGAGCAGTTCTTC
CASSIRAGGDNEQFF
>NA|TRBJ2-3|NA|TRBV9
TGTGCCAGCAGCCCCTGGGGCCTTCCTAGCACAGATACGCAGTATTTT
CASSPWGLPSTDTQYF
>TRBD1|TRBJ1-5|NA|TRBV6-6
TGTGCCAGCAGTTACTCACACAGGGGTGGCAATCAGCCCCAGCATTTT
CASSYSHRGGNQPQHF
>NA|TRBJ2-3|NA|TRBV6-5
TGTGCCAGCAGGGGAGATTACAGAGATACGCAGTATTTT
CASRGDYRDTQYF
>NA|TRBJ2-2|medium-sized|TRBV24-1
TGTGCCACCAAAGGTGAGGGAGCCACCGGGGAGCTGTTTTTT
CATKGEGATGELFF